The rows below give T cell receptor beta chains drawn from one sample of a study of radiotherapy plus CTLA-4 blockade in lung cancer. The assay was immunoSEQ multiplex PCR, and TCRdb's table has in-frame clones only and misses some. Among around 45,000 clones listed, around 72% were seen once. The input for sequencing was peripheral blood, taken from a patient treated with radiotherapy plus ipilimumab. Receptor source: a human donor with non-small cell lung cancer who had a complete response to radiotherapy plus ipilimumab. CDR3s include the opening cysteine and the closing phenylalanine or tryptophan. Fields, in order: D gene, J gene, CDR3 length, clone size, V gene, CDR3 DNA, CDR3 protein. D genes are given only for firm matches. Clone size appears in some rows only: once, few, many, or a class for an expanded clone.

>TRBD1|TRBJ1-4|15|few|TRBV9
TGTGCCAGCAGCGTATTTGGGGCAGGGGGTGAAAAACTGTTTTTT
CASSVFGAGGEKLFF
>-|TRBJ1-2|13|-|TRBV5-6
TGTGCCAGCAGCTTAGGGGGTCTGCGAGGCTACACCTTC
CASSLGGLRGYTF
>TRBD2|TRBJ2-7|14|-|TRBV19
TGTGCCAGTACCCCGGGGGGGCAATTCTACGAGCAGTACTTC
CASTPGGQFYEQYF
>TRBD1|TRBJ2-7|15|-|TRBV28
TGTGCCAGCAGTCCCTGGGACAGGGGAAACTACGAGCAGTACTTC
CASSPWDRGNYEQYF
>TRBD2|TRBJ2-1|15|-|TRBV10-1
TGCGCCAGCAGTGAACCTAGCGGGGGACCCAATGAGCAGTTCTTC
CASSEPSGGPNEQFF
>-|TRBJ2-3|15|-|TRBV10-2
TGCGCCAGCAGAGCCGGGAAGCTCGGGGCAGATACGCAGTATTTT
CASRAGKLGADTQYF
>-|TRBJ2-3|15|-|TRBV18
TGTGCCAGCTCACTCGCAAGCGGTAACACAGATACGCAGTATTTT
CASSLASGNTDTQYF
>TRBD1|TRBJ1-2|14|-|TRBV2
TGTGCCAGCAGTGACATGGGGACAGGGAGCGGCTACACCTTC
CASSDMGTGSGYTF
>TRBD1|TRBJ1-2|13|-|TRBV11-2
TGTGCCAGCAGCTCGGACAGGGGTGGAGGCTACACCTTC
CASSSDRGGGYTF
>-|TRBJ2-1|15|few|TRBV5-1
TGCGCCAGCAGCTTGGAGAGTCCCCCCTACAATGAGCAGTTCTTC
CASSLESPPYNEQFF
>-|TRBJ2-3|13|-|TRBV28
TGTGCCAGCAGTATCAGGCCCACAGATACGCAGTATTTT
CASSIRPTDTQYF
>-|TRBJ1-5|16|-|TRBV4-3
TGCGCCAGCAGCCAAGACTGGGGCTATAGCAATCAGCCCCAGCATTTT
CASSQDWGYSNQPQHF
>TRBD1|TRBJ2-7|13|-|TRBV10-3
TGTGCCACCGGACAGGATCGAGCCTACGAGCAGTACTTC
CATGQDRAYEQYF
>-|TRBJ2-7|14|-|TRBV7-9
TGTGCCAGCAGCTTCGGCACTAGTGTTGACGAGCAGTACTTC
CASSFGTSVDEQYF
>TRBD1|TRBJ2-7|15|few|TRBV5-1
TGCGCCAGCAGCTCCCTGGGACAGGGGGCCTACGAGCAGTACTTC
CASSSLGQGAYEQYF
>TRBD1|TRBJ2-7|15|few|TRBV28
TGTGCCAGCAGTTCTACCGGGACAGGGGGCTACGAGCAGTACTTC
CASSSTGTGGYEQYF
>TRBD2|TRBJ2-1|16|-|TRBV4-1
TGCGCCAGCAGCCAAGATAGCGGGAGCTCCTACAATGAGCAGTTCTTC
CASSQDSGSSYNEQFF
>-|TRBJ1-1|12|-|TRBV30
TGTGCCTGGAGAACGCAGGGAATACGGGCTTTCTTT
CAWRTQGIRAFF
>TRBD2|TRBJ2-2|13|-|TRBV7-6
TGTGCCAGCCACAGCGGGGGGGCCGGGGAGCTGTTTTTT
CASHSGGAGELFF
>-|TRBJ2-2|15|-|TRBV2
TGTGCCAGCAGGCAGGGTTCCTCGAACACCGGGGAGCTGTTTTTT
CASRQGSSNTGELFF
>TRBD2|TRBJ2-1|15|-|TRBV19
TGTGCCAGTAGTATAGGTCTAGCGGGAGGCAATGAGCAGTTCTTC
CASSIGLAGGNEQFF
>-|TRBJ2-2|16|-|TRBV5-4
TGTGCCAGCGCCTCGGGCAGGGCCTCGAACACCGGGGAGCTGTTTTTT
CASASGRASNTGELFF
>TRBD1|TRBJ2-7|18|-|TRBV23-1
TGCGCCAGCCAGACAGGGTTGGCCGGGAATCCCTTTTCCTACGAGCAGTACTTC
CASQTGLAGNPFSYEQYF
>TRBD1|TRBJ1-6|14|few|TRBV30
TGTGCCTGGAGTCGGACAGGGGCTAATTCACCCCTCCACTTT
CAWSRTGANSPLHF
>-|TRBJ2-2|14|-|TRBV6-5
TGTGCCAGCCGAGGGGGACAGAACACCGGGGAGCTGTTTTTT
CASRGGQNTGELFF
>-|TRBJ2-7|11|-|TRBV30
TGTGCCTGGAGTATAGCCTACGAGCAGTACTTC
CAWSIAYEQYF
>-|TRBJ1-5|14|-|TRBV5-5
TGTGCCAGCAGCGGTATGAGGGAAAATCAGCCCCAGCATTTT
CASSGMRENQPQHF
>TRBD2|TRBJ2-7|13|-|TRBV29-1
TGCAGCGCCGGGGCTAGCGGGACCTACGAGCAGTACTTC
CSAGASGTYEQYF
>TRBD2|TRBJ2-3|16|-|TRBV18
TGTGCCAGCTCACCAAGACTAGCGGGTGTGGGAGATACGCAGTATTTT
CASSPRLAGVGDTQYF
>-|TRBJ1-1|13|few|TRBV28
TGTGCCAGCAGTCCTATCGAGAACACTGAAGCTTTCTTT
CASSPIENTEAFF
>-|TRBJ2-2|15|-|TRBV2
TGTGCCAGCAGTGAAGGACAGGCAGTTCTCGGGGAGCTGTTTTTT
CASSEGQAVLGELFF
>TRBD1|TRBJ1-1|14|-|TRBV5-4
TGTGCCAGCAGCTTGGGACAGGGGAAATCAGAAGCTTTCTTT
CASSLGQGKSEAFF
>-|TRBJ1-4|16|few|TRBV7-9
TGTGCCAGCAGCTCCCCGATCCGACAGCCTAATGAAAAACTGTTTTTT
CASSSPIRQPNEKLFF
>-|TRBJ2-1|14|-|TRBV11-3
TGTGCCAGCAGCTTAGATCTAACGAGTAATGAGCAGTTCTTC
CASSLDLTSNEQFF
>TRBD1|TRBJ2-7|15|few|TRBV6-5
TGTGCCAGCAGTTACTCGGGGGACAGGGTTCACGAGCAGTACTTC
CASSYSGDRVHEQYF
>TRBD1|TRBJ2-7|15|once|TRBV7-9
TGTGCCAGCAGCTCCCCGGGACAGGGACTCTACGAGCAGTACTTC
CASSSPGQGLYEQYF
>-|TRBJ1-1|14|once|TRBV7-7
TGTGCCAGCAGCGGGGGAGGTGTGAACACTGAAGCTTTCTTT
CASSGGGVNTEAFF
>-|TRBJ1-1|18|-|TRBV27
TGTGCCAGCAGTTCGAGACGGTGGGGGCGCCGCGGGAACACTGAAGCTTTCTTT
CASSSRRWGRRGNTEAFF
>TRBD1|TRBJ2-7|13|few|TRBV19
TGTGCCAGTAGTCCACCGGACAGGGTTGAGCAGTACTTC
CASSPPDRVEQYF
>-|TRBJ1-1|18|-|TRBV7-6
TGTGCCAGCAGCTTAGTACGACGGGGTCCTAATCTCAACACTGAAGCTTTCTTT
CASSLVRRGPNLNTEAFF
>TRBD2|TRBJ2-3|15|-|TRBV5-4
TGTGCCAGCAGCTCGGGAATAGCGGGAGGTCTAACTACCCCTTTT
CASSSGIAGGLTTPF
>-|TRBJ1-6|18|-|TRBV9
TGTGCCAGCAGCGTAAAGGCGGCCGAAAGCTCCTATAATTCACCCCTCCACTTT
CASSVKAAESSYNSPLHF
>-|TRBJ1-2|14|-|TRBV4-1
TGCGCCAGCAGCCAAGTATACAGGGACTATGGCTACACCTTC
CASSQVYRDYGYTF
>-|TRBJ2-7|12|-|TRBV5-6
TGTGCCAGCAGCTTTTACGCGTACGAGCAGTACTTC
CASSFYAYEQYF
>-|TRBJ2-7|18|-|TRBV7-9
TGTGCCAGCAGTTTCCGGGGGGCCGCCCACGTAGCGTCCTACGAGCAGTACTTC
CASSFRGAAHVASYEQYF